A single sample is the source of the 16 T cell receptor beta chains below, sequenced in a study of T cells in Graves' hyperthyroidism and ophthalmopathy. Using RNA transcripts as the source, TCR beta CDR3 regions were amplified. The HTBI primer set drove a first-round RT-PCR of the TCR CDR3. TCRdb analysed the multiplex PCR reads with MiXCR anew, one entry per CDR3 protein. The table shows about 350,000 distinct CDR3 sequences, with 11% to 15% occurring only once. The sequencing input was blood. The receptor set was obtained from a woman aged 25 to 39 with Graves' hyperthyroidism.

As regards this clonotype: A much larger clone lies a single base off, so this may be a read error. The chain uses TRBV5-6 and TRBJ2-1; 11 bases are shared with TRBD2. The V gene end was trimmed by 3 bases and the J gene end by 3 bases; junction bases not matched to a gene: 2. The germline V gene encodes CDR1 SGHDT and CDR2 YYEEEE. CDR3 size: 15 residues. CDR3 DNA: TGTGCCAGCAGCTCGGGACTAGCGGACTACAATGAGCAGTTCTTC. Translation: CASSSGLADYNEQFF.

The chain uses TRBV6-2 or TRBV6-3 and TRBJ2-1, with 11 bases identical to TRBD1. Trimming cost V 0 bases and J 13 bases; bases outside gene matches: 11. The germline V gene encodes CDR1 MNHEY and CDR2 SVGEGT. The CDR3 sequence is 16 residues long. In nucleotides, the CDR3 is TGTGCCAGCAGTTACTCGAGAGGACAGGGGGCCTCTAGCCAGTTCTTC. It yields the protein CASSYSRGQGASSQFF.

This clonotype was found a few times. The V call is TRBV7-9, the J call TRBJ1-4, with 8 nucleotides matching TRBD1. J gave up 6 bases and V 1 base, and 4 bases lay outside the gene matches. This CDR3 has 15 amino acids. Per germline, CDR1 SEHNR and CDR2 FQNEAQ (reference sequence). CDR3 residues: CASSLDQGAYEKLFF. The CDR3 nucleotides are TGTGCCAGCAGCTTAGACCAGGGGGCGTATGAAAAACTGTTTTTT.

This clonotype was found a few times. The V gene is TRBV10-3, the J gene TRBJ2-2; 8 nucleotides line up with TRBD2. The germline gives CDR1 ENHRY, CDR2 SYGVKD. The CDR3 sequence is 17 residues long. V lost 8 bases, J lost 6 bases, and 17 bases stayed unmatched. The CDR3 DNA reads TGTGCCATCGGGGGCGACAGCGGGAGAGTTATGGCCGGGGAGCTGTTTTTT. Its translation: CAIGGDSGRVMAGELFF.

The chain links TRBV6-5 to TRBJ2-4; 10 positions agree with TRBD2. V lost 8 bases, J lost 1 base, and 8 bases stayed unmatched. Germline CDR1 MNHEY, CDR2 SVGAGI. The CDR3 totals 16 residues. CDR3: CASQIERGGAKNIQYF. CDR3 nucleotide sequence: TGTGCCAGCCAAATCGAGCGGGGGGGGGCCAAAAACATTCAGTACTTC.

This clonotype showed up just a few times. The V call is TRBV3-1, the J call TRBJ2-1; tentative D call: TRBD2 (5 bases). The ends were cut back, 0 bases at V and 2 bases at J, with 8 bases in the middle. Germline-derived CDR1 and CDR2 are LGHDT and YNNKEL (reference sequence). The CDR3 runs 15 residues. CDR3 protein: CASSQDRETYNEQFF. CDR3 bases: TGTGCCAGCAGCCAAGATCGGGAAACCTACAATGAGCAGTTCTTC.

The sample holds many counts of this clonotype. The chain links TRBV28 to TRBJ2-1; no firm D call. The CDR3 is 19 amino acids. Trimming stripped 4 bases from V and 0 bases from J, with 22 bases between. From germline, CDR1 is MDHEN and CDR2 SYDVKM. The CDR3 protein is CASSSPLRLIRSSYNEQFF. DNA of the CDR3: TGTGCCAGCAGTTCCCCATTGCGTCTAATCAGGAGCTCCTACAATGAGCAGTTCTTC.

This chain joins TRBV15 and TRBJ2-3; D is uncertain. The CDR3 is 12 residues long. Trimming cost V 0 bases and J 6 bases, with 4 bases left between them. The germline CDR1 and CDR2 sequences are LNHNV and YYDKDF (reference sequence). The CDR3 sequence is CATSREIDTQYF. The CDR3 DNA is TGTGCCACCAGCAGAGAGATCGATACGCAGTATTTT.

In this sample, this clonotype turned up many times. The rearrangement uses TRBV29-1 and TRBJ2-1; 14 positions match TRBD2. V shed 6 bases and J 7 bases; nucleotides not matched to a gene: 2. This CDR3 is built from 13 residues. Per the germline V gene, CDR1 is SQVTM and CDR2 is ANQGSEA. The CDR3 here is CSVGLAGVNEQFF. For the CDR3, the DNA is TGCAGCGTGGGACTAGCGGGAGTGAATGAGCAGTTCTTC.

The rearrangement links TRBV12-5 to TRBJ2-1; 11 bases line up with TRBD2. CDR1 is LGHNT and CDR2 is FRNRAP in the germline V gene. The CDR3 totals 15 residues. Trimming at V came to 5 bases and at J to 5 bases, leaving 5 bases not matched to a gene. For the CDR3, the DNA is TGTGCTAGTGGTCTGGGACTAGCGGAAAACAATGAGCAGTTCTTC. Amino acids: CASGLGLAENNEQFF.

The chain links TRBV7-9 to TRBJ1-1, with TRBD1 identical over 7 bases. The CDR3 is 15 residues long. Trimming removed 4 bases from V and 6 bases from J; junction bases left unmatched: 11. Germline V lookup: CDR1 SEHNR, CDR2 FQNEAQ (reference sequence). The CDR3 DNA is TGTGCCAGCAGCTCCGACAGGGCGAGGACGGCTGAAGCTTTCTTT. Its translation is CASSSDRARTAEAFF. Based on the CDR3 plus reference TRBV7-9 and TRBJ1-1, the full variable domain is DTGVSQNPRHKITKRGQNVTFRCDPISEHNRLYWYRQTLGQGPEFLTYFQNEAQLEKSRLLSDRFSAERPKGSFSTLEIQRTEQGDSAMYLCASSSDRARTAEAFFGQGTRLTVV.

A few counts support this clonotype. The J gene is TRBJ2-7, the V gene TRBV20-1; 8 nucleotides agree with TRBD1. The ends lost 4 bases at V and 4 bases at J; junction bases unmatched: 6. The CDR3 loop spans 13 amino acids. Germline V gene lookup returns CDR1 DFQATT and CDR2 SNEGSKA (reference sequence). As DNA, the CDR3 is TGCAGTGCTACAGGGGGCTTCGCGTACGAGCAGTACTTC. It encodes CSATGGFAYEQYF.

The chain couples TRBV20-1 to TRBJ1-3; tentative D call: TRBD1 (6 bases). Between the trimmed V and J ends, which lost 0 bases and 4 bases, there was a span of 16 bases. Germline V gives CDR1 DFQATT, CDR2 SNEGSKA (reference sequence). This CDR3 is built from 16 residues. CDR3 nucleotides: TGCAGTGCTAGAGACTTTACGACAGGATCCGGAAACACCATATATTTT. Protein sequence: CSARDFTTGSGNTIYF.

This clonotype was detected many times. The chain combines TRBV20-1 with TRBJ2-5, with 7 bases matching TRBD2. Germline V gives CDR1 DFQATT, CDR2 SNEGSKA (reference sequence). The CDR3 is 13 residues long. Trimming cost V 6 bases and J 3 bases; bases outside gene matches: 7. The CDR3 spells CSAPQSGEETQYF. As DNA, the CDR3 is TGCAGTGCCCCCCAAAGCGGGGAAGAGACCCAGTACTTC.

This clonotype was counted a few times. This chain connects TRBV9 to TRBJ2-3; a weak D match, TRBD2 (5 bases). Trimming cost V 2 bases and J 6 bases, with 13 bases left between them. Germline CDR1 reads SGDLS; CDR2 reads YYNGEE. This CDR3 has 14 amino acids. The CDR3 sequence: CASSVGSGLDTQYF. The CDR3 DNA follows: TGTGCCAGCAGCGTCGGCTCGGGGTTGGATACGCAGTATTTT.

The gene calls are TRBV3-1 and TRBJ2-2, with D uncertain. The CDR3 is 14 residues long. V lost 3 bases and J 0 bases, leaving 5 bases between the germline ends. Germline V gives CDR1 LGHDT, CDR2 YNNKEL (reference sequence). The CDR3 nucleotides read TGTGCCAGCAGCCAGAGATCGAACACCGGGGAGCTGTTTTTT. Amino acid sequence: CASSQRSNTGELFF.